Detailed here is one TCR beta chain. V lost 6 bases to trimming and J lost 4 bases; unmatched junction nucleotides: 5. Germline CDR1 SGHAT, CDR2 FQNNGV. There are 13 residues in the CDR3. The data were taken from a study of blood T cell repertoires in COVID-19. Study as a whole: Both acute and convalescent COVID-19 samples were obtained from the United States, Italy and Spain. PBMCs, B-cell-depleted T cells, or T cells provided the cDNA or gDNA that made up the material.

Methods used by the authors: Quantification of nucleated cells was approximated via reference gene primer amplification. The method was immunoSEQ multiplex PCR; TCRdb's version includes in-frame clones alone and lacks a portion of them. That table is the source of V, J and clone size, and D and trimming were worked out from the DNA. Of approximately 180,000 clones in the sample, roughly 90% were seen once. The specimen sequenced was peripheral blood. The receptor's source is a man aged 50-60 years with acute or convalescent COVID-19. J is TRBJ2-5 and V is TRBV11-2, with TRBD2 matching over 7 bases. The CDR3 region is CASRNSGGETQYF. CDR3 bases: TGTGCCAGCAGGAATTCGGGGGGAGAGACCCAGTACTTC.